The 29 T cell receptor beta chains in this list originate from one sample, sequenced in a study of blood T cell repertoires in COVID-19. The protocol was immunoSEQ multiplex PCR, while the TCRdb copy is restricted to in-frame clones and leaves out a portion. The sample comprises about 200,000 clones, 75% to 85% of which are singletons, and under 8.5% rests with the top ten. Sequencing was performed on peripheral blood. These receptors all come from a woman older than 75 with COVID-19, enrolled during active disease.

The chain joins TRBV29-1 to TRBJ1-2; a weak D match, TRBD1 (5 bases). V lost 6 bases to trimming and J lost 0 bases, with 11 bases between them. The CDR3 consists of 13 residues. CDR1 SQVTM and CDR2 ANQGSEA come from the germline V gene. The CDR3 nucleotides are TGCAGCGTGAACTTAGGGGCTAACTATGGCTACACCTTC. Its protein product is CSVNLGANYGYTF. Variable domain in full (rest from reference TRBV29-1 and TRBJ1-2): SAVISQKPSRDICQRGTSLTIQCQVDSQVTMMFWYRQQPGQSLTLIATANQGSEATYESGFVIDKFPISRPNLTFSTLTVSNMSPEDSSIYLCSVNLGANYGYTFGSGTRLTVV.

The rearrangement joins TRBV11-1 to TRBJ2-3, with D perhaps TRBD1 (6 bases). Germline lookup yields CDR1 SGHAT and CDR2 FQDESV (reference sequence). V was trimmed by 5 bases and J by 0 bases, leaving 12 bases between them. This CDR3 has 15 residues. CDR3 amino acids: CASSIGQRSTDTQYF. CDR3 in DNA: TGTGCCAGCAGCATCGGACAGAGAAGCACAGATACGCAGTATTTT.

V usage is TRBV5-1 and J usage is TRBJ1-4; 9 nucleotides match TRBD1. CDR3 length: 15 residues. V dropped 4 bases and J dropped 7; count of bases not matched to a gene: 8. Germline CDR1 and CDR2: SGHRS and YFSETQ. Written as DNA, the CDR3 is TGCGCCAGCAGCATTAGACAGGGGGATAGTGAAAAACTGTTTTTT. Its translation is CASSIRQGDSEKLFF.

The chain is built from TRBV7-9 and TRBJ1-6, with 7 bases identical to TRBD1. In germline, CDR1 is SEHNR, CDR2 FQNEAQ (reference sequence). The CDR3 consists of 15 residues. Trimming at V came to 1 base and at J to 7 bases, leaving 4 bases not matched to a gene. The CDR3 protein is CASSLEGAANSPLHF. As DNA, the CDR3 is TGTGCCAGCAGCTTAGAGGGGGCAGCAAATTCACCCCTCCACTTT.

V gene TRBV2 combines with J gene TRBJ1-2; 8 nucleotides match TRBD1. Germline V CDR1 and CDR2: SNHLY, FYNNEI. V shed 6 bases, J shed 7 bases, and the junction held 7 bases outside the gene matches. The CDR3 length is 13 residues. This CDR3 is CASREQGALGYTF. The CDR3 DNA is TGTGCCAGCAGAGAGCAGGGGGCGCTTGGCTACACCTTC.

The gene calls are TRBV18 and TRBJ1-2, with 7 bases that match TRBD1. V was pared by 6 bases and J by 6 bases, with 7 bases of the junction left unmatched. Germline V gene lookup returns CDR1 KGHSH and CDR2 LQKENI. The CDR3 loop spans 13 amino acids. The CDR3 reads CASSFRDSDGYTF. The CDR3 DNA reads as TGTGCCAGCTCGTTCCGGGACAGTGATGGCTACACCTTC.

The CDR3 bases are TGTGCCAGTAGGCCTATCACCGGGGAGCTGTTTTTT. Amino acid sequence: CASRPITGELFF. The rearrangement joins TRBV19 to TRBJ2-2; D not certain. The V and J ends lost 6 bases and 4 bases respectively, with 6 bases between them. CDR1 is LNHDA, CDR2 SQIVND, per germline (reference sequence). This CDR3 has 12 amino acids.

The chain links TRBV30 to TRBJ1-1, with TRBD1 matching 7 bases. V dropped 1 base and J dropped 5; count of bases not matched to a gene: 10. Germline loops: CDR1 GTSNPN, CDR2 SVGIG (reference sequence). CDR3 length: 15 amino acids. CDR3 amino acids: CAWSEQGRKYTEAFF. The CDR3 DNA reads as TGTGCCTGGAGTGAACAGGGGAGAAAGTATACTGAAGCTTTCTTT.

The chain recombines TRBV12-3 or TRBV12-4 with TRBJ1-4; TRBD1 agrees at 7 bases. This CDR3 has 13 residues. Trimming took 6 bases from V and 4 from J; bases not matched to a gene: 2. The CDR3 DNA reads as TGTGCCAGCAGCCGGGACAGTAATGAAAAACTGTTTTTT. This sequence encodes CASSRDSNEKLFF.

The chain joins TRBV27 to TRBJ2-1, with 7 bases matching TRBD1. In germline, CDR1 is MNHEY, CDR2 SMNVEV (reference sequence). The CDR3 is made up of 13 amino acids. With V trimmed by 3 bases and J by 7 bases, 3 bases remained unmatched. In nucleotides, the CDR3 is TGTGCCAGCAGTTTCGCACAGGGGAATGAGCAGTTCTTC. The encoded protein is CASSFAQGNEQFF.

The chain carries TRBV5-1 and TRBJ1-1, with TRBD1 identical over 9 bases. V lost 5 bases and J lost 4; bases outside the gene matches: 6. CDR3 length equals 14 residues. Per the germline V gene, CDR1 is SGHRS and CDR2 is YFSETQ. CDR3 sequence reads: CASRQTGGGTEAFF. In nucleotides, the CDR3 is TGCGCCAGCAGACAGACAGGGGGTGGCACTGAAGCTTTCTTT.

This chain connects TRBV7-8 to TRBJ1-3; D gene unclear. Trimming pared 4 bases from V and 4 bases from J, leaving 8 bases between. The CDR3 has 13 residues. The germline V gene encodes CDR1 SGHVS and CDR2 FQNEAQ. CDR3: CASSSTRGNTIYF. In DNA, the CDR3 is TGTGCCAGCAGCTCCACTAGGGGAAACACCATATATTTT.

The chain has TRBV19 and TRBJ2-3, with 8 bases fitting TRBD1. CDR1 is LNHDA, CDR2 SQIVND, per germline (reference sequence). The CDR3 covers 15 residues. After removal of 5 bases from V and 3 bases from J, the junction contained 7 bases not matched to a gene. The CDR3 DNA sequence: TGTGCCAGTAGTTTCCGGACAGGGAGAACAGATACGCAGTATTTT. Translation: CASSFRTGRTDTQYF.

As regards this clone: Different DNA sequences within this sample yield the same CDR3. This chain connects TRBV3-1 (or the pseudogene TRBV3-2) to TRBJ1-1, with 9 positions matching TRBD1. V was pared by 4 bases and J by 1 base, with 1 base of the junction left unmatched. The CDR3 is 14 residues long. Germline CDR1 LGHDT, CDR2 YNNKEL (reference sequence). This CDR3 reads CASSPGQGNTEAFF. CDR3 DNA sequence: TGTGCCAGCAGCCCGGGACAGGGGAACACTGAAGCTTTCTTT.

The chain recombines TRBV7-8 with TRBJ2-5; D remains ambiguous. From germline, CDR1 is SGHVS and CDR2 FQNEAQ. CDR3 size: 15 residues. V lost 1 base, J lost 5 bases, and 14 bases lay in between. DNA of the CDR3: TGTGCCAGCAGCTTAGTCAGGCCTATCTCGGAGACCCAGTACTTC. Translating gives CASSLVRPISETQYF.

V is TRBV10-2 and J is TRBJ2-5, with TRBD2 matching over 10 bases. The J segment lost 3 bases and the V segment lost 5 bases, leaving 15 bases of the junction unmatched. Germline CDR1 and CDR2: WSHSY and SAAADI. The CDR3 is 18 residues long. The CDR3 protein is CASSPAGSGGIVEETQYF. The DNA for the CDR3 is TGCGCCAGCAGTCCGGCGGGTAGCGGGGGGATCGTCGAAGAGACCCAGTACTTC.

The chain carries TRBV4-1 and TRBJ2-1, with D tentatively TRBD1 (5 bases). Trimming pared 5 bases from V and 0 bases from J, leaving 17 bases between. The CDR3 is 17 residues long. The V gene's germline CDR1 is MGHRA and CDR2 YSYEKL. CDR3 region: CASSAPPGASSYNEQFF. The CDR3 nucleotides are TGCGCCAGCAGCGCTCCCCCTGGGGCGAGCTCCTACAATGAGCAGTTCTTC.

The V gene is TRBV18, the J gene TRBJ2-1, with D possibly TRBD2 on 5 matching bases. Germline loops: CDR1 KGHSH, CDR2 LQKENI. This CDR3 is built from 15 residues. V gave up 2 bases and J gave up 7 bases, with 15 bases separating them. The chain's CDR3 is CASSPGVGDGNEQFF. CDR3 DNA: TGTGCCAGCTCACCAGGGGTGGGAGATGGAAATGAGCAGTTCTTC.

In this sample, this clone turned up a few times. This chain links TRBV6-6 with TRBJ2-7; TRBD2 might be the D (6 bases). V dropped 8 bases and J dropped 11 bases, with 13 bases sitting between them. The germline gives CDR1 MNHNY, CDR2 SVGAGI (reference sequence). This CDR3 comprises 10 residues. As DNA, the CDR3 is TGTGCCAGCGGCGGTCGCGGGGAGTACTTC. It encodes CASGGRGEYF.

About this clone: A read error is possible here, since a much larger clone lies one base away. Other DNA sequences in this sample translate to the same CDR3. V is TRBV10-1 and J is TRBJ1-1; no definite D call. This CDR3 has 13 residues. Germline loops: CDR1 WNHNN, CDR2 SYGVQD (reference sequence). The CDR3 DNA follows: TGCGCCAGTAGTGAACTGCTGAACACTGAAGCTTTCTTT. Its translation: CASSELLNTEAFF.

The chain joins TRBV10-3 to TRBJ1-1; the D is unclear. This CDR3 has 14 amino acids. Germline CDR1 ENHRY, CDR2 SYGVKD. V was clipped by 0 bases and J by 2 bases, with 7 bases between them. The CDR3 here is CAISESSANTEAFF. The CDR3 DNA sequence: TGTGCCATCAGTGAGTCGAGCGCAAACACTGAAGCTTTCTTT.

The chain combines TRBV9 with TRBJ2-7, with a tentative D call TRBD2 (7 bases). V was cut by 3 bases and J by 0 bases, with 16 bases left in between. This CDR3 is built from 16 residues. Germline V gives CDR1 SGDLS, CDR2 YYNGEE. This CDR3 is CASSAGAKRGSYEQYF. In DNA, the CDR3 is TGTGCCAGCAGCGCAGGGGCCAAGCGGGGCTCCTACGAGCAGTACTTC.

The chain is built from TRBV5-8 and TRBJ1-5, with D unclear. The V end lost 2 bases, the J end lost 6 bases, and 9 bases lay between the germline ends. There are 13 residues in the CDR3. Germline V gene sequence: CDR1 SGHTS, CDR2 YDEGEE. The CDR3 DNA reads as TGTGCCAGCAGCTTCAAGCCAGGTCAGCCCCAGCATTTT. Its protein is CASSFKPGQPQHF.

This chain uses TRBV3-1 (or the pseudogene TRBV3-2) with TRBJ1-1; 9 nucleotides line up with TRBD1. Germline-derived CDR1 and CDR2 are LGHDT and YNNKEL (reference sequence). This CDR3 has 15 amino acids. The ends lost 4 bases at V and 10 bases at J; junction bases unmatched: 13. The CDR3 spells CASSLDSNRGRPAFF. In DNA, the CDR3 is TGTGCCAGCAGCCTCGACTCGAACAGGGGGCGCCCAGCTTTCTTT.

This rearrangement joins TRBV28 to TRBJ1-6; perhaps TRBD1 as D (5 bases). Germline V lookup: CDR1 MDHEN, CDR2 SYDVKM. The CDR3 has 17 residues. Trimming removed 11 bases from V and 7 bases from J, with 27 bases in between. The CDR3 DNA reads TGTGCCGTCTCGGGAGGGCGAGGGGTCGACGCAAATTCACCCCTCCACTTT. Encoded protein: CAVSGGRGVDANSPLHF.

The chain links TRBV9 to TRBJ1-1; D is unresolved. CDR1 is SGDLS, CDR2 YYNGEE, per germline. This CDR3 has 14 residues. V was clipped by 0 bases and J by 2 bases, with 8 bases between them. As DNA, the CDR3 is TGTGCCAGCAGCGTAGCAGGCAGAAACACTGAAGCTTTCTTT. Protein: CASSVAGRNTEAFF. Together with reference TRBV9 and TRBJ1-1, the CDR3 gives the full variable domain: DSGVTQTPKHLITATGQRVTLRCSPRSGDLSVYWYQQSLDQGLQFLIQYYNGEERAKGNILERFSAQQFPDLHSELNLSSLELGDSALYFCASSVAGRNTEAFFGQGTRLTVV.

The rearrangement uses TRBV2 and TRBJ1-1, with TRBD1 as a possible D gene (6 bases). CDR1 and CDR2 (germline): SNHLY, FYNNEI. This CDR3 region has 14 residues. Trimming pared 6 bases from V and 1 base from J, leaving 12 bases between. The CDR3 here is CASRSQGTNTEAFF. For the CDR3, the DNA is TGTGCCAGCAGGTCACAGGGTACGAACACTGAAGCTTTCTTT.

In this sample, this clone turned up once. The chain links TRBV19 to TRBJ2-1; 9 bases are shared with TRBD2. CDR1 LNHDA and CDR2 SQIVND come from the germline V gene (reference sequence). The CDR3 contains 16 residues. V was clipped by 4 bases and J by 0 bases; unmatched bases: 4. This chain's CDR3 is CASSNGGRASYNEQFF. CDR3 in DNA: TGTGCCAGTAGTAACGGCGGGAGGGCCTCCTACAATGAGCAGTTCTTC. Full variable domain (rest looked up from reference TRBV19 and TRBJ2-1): DGGITQSPKYLFRKEGQNVTLSCEQNLNHDAMYWYRQDPGQGLRLIYYSQIVNDFQKGDIAEGYSVSREKKESFPLTVTSAQKNPTAFYLCASSNGGRASYNEQFFGPGTRLTVL.

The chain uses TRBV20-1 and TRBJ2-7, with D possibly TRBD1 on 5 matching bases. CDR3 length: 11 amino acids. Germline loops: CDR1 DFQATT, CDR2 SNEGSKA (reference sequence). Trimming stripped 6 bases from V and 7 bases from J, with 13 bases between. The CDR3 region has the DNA TGCAGTGCCTTGCCTAGGGGAGAGCAGTACTTC. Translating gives CSALPRGEQYF.